The 22 T cell receptor beta chains reported below all come from one sample, sequenced in a study of T cell responses to AZD1222 COVID-19 vaccine. TCRdb's copy holds only in-frame clones and misses some; the assay was immunoSEQ multiplex PCR. The data contain about 120,000 clones, around 86% of them seen just once; the ten biggest clones take up approximately 2.9%. Sequences were derived from peripheral blood, sampled 28 days after the second AZD1222 dose. These receptors all come from an adult who received the AZD1222 COVID-19 vaccine.

The rearrangement joins TRBV11-2 to TRBJ2-7; no definite D call. V was shortened by 0 bases and J by 7 bases, with 7 bases between the two germline ends. The CDR3 is 12 amino acids. CDR1 and CDR2 (germline): SGHAT, FQNNGV. CDR3 coding DNA: TGTGCCAGCAGCTTAGATGGAGAGGAGCAGTACTTC. Protein: CASSLDGEEQYF.

This clone was counted a single time. The CDR3 DNA reads as TGTGCCAGCAGCAATACAGCTGACAATCAGCCCCAGCATTTT. Protein: CASSNTADNQPQHF. This chain joins TRBV2 and TRBJ1-5; no definite D call. The ends were cut back, 6 bases at V and 3 bases at J, with 12 bases in the middle. Germline V gene data show CDR1 as SNHLY and CDR2 as FYNNEI. The CDR3 extends over 14 amino acids.

This clone was counted only a few times. This chain links TRBV6-2 or TRBV6-3 with TRBJ1-1, with 9 bases aligning to TRBD1. CDR1 is MNHEY and CDR2 is SVGEGT in the germline V gene. CDR3 length equals 15 residues. V dropped 6 bases and J dropped 3; count of bases not matched to a gene: 8. This CDR3 reads CASSFDTGGYTEAFF. The CDR3 DNA is TGTGCCAGCAGCTTTGACACAGGGGGCTACACTGAAGCTTTCTTT.

The rearrangement joins TRBV28 to TRBJ1-1; D uncertain. V lost 6 bases, J lost 3 bases, and 20 bases lay in between. CDR1 and CDR2 (germline): MDHEN, SYDVKM. The CDR3 runs to 16 residues. The CDR3 coding sequence is TGTGCCAGCAGCACTTGGGATATAGGACCCCACACTGAAGCTTTCTTT. It encodes CASSTWDIGPHTEAFF.

The chain recombines TRBV11-2 with TRBJ1-6, with 8 bases lining up with TRBD1. V lost 2 bases to trimming and J lost 8 bases; unmatched junction nucleotides: 8. This CDR3 has 16 residues. Per the germline V gene, CDR1 is SGHAT and CDR2 is FQNNGV. The DNA of the CDR3 is TGTGCCAGCAGCTTACAGGGGGCTGATATTGATTCACCCCTCCACTTT. Translating gives CASSLQGADIDSPLHF.

The J gene is TRBJ1-2, the V gene TRBV29-1; the D is unclear. CDR3 size: 12 residues. With 4 bases removed from V and 4 bases from J, the gap between germline ends came to 10 bases. From germline, CDR1 is SQVTM and CDR2 ANQGSEA. In DNA, the CDR3 is TGCAGCGTTGGTCGGTCCGCCTATGGCTACACCTTC. Residues: CSVGRSAYGYTF.

J is TRBJ1-2 and V is TRBV10-1; D call uncertain. The CDR3 runs 14 residues. Germline V gives CDR1 WNHNN, CDR2 SYGVQD (reference sequence). Trimming left V 3 bases short and J 6 bases short, with 14 bases between. The CDR3 bases are TGCGCCAGCAGTGATCAGGTCGATTTTCATGGCTACACCTTC. Translation: CASSDQVDFHGYTF.

J is TRBJ1-1 and V is TRBV6-5; no reliable D call. V gave up 5 bases and J gave up 5 bases, with 12 bases separating them. CDR3 size: 13 residues. Germline CDR1 and CDR2: MNHEY and SVGAGI. CDR3 sequence (DNA): TGTGCCAGCAGTCAAAAAGCGGCTACTGAAGCTTTCTTT. Its translation is CASSQKAATEAFF.

The CDR3: CASSSQGLHTDTQYF. The CDR3 DNA reads as TGCGCCAGCAGCTCCCAGGGGTTACACACAGATACGCAGTATTTT. This chain links TRBV5-1 with TRBJ2-3; a possible D gene is TRBD1 (6 bases). Germline V lookup: CDR1 SGHRS, CDR2 YFSETQ. The CDR3 contains 15 residues. V lost 3 bases, J lost 2 bases, and 13 bases lay in between. Drawing the rest from reference TRBV5-1 and TRBJ2-3, the complete variable domain is KAGVTQTPRYLIKTRGQQVTLSCSPISGHRSVSWYQQTPGQGLQFLFEYFSETQRNKGNFPGRFSGRQFSNSRSEMNVSTLELGDSALYLCASSSQGLHTDTQYFGPGTRLTVL.

This sequence joins TRBV6-5 and TRBJ2-2; D unclear. The germline V gene has CDR1 MNHEY and CDR2 SVGAGI. Trimming took off 0 bases at V and 8 bases at J, with 7 bases between the two ends. The CDR3 is 13 residues long. The CDR3 reads CASSYSIGGELFF. DNA for the CDR3: TGTGCCAGCAGTTACTCGATTGGGGGGGAGCTGTTTTTT.

V gene TRBV19 combines with J gene TRBJ2-7; 9 bases map to TRBD1. The CDR3 consists of 14 residues. Trimming cost V 3 bases and J 3 bases; bases outside gene matches: 3. CDR1 is LNHDA and CDR2 is SQIVND in the germline V gene (reference sequence). Here the CDR3 DNA reads TGTGCCAGTAGTATCGACAGGGGGATCTACGAGCAGTACTTC. Translation: CASSIDRGIYEQYF.

The chain recombines TRBV7-9 with TRBJ2-2; D call uncertain. V dropped 5 bases and J dropped 7 bases, with 14 bases sitting between them. The CDR3 has 14 residues. Germline V lookup: CDR1 SEHNR, CDR2 FQNEAQ (reference sequence). The CDR3 loop reads CASSPRRVLGELFF. The CDR3 DNA reads TGTGCCAGCAGCCCTCGCCGAGTCCTCGGGGAGCTGTTTTTT.

This clone was recorded once. The V call is TRBV6-2 or TRBV6-3, the J call TRBJ2-1; 9 positions match TRBD1. Germline loops: CDR1 MNHEY, CDR2 SVGEGT. The CDR3 is 16 residues long. J was trimmed by 9 bases and V by 6 bases; bases with no gene match: 15. CDR3 residues: CASSEIPGQGGCEQFF. CDR3 in DNA: TGTGCCAGCAGCGAAATACCGGGACAGGGAGGATGTGAGCAGTTCTTC.

The chain is built from TRBV27 and TRBJ1-1, with a possible D match to TRBD1 (5 bases). There are 12 residues in the CDR3. Per the germline V gene, CDR1 is MNHEY and CDR2 is SMNVEV (reference sequence). The V and J ends lost 3 bases and 6 bases respectively, with 8 bases between them. The CDR3 reads CASSFPGSEAFF. DNA for the CDR3: TGTGCCAGCAGTTTTCCAGGGTCTGAAGCTTTCTTT.

The chain couples TRBV5-1 to TRBJ2-3; 13 nucleotides agree with TRBD2. V shed 4 bases and J 1 base; nucleotides not matched to a gene: 9. The CDR3 is 18 residues long. The germline CDR1 and CDR2 sequences are SGHRS and YFSETQ. CDR3: CASSRTSGGGGGTDTQYF. CDR3 sequence (DNA): TGCGCCAGCAGCCGGACTAGCGGGGGCGGCGGGGGCACAGATACGCAGTATTTT.

The J gene is TRBJ2-7, the V gene TRBV7-8; TRBD1 matches 9 bases. Germline values: CDR1 SGHVS, CDR2 FQNEAQ. Trimming at V came to 5 bases and at J to 5 bases, leaving 16 bases not matched to a gene. The CDR3 has 17 residues. CDR3 sequence reads: CASSLTPGGQGRDEQYF. The CDR3 coding sequence is TGTGCCAGCAGCCTCACCCCCGGTGGACAGGGGAGGGACGAGCAGTACTTC. Supplemented by reference TRBV7-8 and TRBJ2-7, the full variable domain reads GAGVSQSPRYKVAKRGQDVALRCDPISGHVSLFWYQQALGQGPEFLTYFQNEAQLDKSGLPSDRFFAERPEGSVSTLKIQRTQQEDSAVYLCASSLTPGGQGRDEQYFGPGTRLTVT.

This chain joins TRBV30 and TRBJ2-2; TRBD1 agrees at 8 bases. With V trimmed by 0 bases and J by 3 bases, 9 bases remained unmatched. Germline V gene data show CDR1 as GTSNPN and CDR2 as SVGIG (reference sequence). The CDR3 covers 17 residues. The CDR3: CAWSVEDRGFYTGELFF. CDR3 in DNA: TGTGCCTGGAGTGTTGAAGACAGGGGTTTCTACACCGGGGAGCTGTTTTTT.

The chain links TRBV4-1 to TRBJ2-2; weak D call: TRBD1 (5 bases). V was cut by 3 bases and J by 6 bases, with 17 bases left in between. The CDR3 runs to 16 residues. Germline CDR1 MGHRA, CDR2 YSYEKL. The chain's CDR3 is CASSHGAPFVSGELFF. In DNA form, the CDR3 reads TGCGCCAGCAGCCATGGGGCCCCGTTTGTGTCCGGGGAGCTGTTTTTT.

This chain uses TRBV6-5 with TRBJ1-5; D remains ambiguous. V lost 2 bases and J 3 bases, leaving 8 bases between the germline ends. CDR3 length: 14 amino acids. The germline CDR1 and CDR2 sequences are MNHEY and SVGAGI. CDR3 DNA: TGTGCCAGCAGTTACACCAGTATCAATCAGCCCCAGCATTTT. The encoded protein is CASSYTSINQPQHF.

The V gene is TRBV6-5, the J gene TRBJ1-3; 7 bases align to TRBD1. CDR3 length: 15 amino acids. Germline V gives CDR1 MNHEY, CDR2 SVGAGI. Trimming cost V 6 bases and J 0 bases; bases outside gene matches: 5. CDR3: CASRTGRSSGNTIYF. As DNA, the CDR3 is TGTGCCAGCAGGACAGGGAGGTCCTCTGGAAACACCATATATTTT.

This clone has a single count. The rearrangement links TRBV6-4 to TRBJ1-5; D is uncertain. This CDR3 spans 13 amino acids. Per germline, CDR1 MRHNA and CDR2 SNTAGT. V was clipped by 4 bases and J by 1 base, with 5 bases between them. The CDR3, as DNA: TGTGCCAGCAGTGCGGACAGCAATCAGCCCCAGCATTTT. The encoded protein is CASSADSNQPQHF.

This clone was observed once. The chain is built from TRBV10-3 and TRBJ2-2; D is uncertain. This CDR3 spans 14 amino acids. Germline CDR1 reads ENHRY; CDR2 reads SYGVKD. Trimming pared 2 bases from V and 5 bases from J, leaving 9 bases between. DNA of the CDR3: TGTGCCATCAGTGAGAAGTTGGGTACCGGGGAGCTGTTTTTT. This codes for CAISEKLGTGELFF.